The entry below describes one T cell receptor (beta chain). A few counts support this clone. The antigen it recognizes is unknown. The record has no base qualities; no much larger clone is one base away. The record originates from a study of blood T cell repertoires in COVID-19 (dated by TCRdb to between 2020 and 2021). Regarding the study in general: The collaborator samples originated in the United States, Italy and Spain and spanned the acute and convalescent phases of COVID-19. The material from the prospective study consisted of cDNA or gDNA derived from T cells, B-cell-depleted T cells, or PBMCs. Deeply sampled blood TCRbeta repertoires from subjects exposed to, actively infected with, or recovered from COVID-19 were included in the dataset. A freely available public database, intended as a resource for researchers studying the immune response to SARS-CoV-2, is where the repertoires were released. Samples came from the ongoing ImmuneRACE study (first 160 participants) plus 1,254 subjects from 6 global collaborators. A de-identified subject ID, COVID-19 status, age in years and sex were almost always included in the sample metadata. Where available, HLA class I and class II types were taken from metadata supplied by the sample provider and were not determined by assay-based typing. Results and caveats for the whole study, not just this receptor: The amount of clinical and demographic metadata varied by source and participant and was provided uncurated.

Trimming takes 4 bases from V and 6 bases from J, and the germline ends sit 16 bases apart. The germline V gene provides CDR1 MGHDK and CDR2 SYGVNS. The cysteine opens and the phenylalanine closes a CDR3 of 15 amino acids. Solely the CDR3 DNA is kept, with 45 bases framed from the first base. Whole blood was collected in K2EDTA tubes by collaborating institutions according to the institutions' own protocols. For TCRbeta analysis, collaborators shipped samples in one of three forms: frozen whole blood, isolated PBMCs, or DNA extracted from either of those sample types. The immunoSEQ Assay, a bias-controlled multiplex PCR, was used to amplify TCRbeta CDR3 regions from genomic DNA. Per the source publication's procedure: Nucleated cell counts per sample were estimated from amplification of reference gene primers within the assay. To quantify the absolute abundance of each unique TCRbeta CDR3 rearrangement, sequence reads were collapsed and filtered. For each sample, productive Simpson clonality was calculated as the square root of Simpson's diversity index across productive rearrangements. TCRdb provides this immuneACCESS table in a form limited to in-frame rearrangements. Some clones are lacking; in checked studies, under half of them reflect an unresolved V gene, and why the rest are absent is not known. The V and J calls and clone size are taken from that table; D and trimming were inferred from the DNA. In all, the sample holds hundreds of thousands of clones, and 65% to 90% of those were seen once. The ten top clones hold around 7.8% of the sample.

The origin of this receptor is a human donor in a cohort sampled during active COVID-19. The chain is encoded by TRBV25-1 joined to TRBJ1-5; the D gene is unclear. Specimen: peripheral blood. CDR3 protein: CASSAKEGGSQPQHF. The DNA sequence is given as TGTGCCAGCAGTGCCAAGGAGGGTGGTTCTCAGCCCCAGCATTTT.